Listed below are T cell receptor beta chains from one sample, sequenced in a study of naive and memory T cell subsets. TCRdb fed the UMI-ligation and nested PCR reads into MiXCR, producing one record per CDR3 protein. The sample records 30,000 to 35,000 distinct CDR3 sequences, about 7.4% being singletons. Sequencing was performed on skin, taken from a tuberculin skin test site. The receptors come from an adult in good health. The CDR3 runs from the conserved cysteine through the conserved F or W. D genes are given only for firm matches. Expanded clones get a size class; other rows say once, few or many, or leave the size out.

j_gene: TRBJ1-1; d_gene: TRBD1; v_gene: TRBV6-5; abundance: many; CDR3nt: TGTGCCAGCAGTCTACGACAGGGTGGGGAAGCTTTCTTT; CDR3aa: CASSLRQGGEAFF
j_gene: TRBJ2-7; d_gene: .; v_gene: TRBV5-1; abundance: many; CDR3nt: TGCGCCAGCAGCTTGTGGACGGGGGCGAGCGACGAGCAGTACTTC; CDR3aa: CASSLWTGASDEQYF
j_gene: TRBJ2-7; d_gene: .; v_gene: TRBV2; abundance: many; CDR3nt: TGTGCCAGCAGCGCACTAGACCAGACAGGTACAAGCTCCTACGAGCAGTACTTC; CDR3aa: CASSALDQTGTSSYEQYF
j_gene: TRBJ2-1; d_gene: .; v_gene: TRBV7-8; abundance: medium-sized; CDR3nt: TGTGCCAGCAGCCCACATGAGTGGGGGGTGAGGTACAATGAGCAGTTCTTC; CDR3aa: CASSPHEWGVRYNEQFF
j_gene: TRBJ2-5; d_gene: .; v_gene: TRBV7-6; abundance: medium-sized; CDR3nt: TGTGCCAGCAGCTTAGACCGGGGGAAAGAGACCCAGTACTTC; CDR3aa: CASSLDRGKETQYF
j_gene: TRBJ2-3; d_gene: TRBD2; v_gene: TRBV25-1; abundance: .; CDR3nt: TGTGCCAGCAGTGAAATGCTAGCGGGGAGATACACAGATACGCAGTATTTT; CDR3aa: CASSEMLAGRYTDTQYF
j_gene: TRBJ1-5; d_gene: TRBD1; v_gene: TRBV12-3/TRBV12-4; abundance: few; CDR3nt: TGTGCCAGCAGGGGTACAACAGGGGAACCCAATCAGCCCCAGCATTTT; CDR3aa: CASRGTTGEPNQPQHF
j_gene: TRBJ2-4; d_gene: TRBD2; v_gene: TRBV19; abundance: .; CDR3nt: TGTGCCACCTTAGGACTAGCGGGGGACTTACCCGGTATTTCGTACATTCGGTACTTC; CDR3aa: CATLGLAGDLPGISYIRYF
j_gene: TRBJ1-2; d_gene: .; v_gene: TRBV25-1; abundance: .; CDR3nt: TGTGCCAGCAGTGATCGGTCAGGGGCTGGTAACTATGGCTACACCTTC; CDR3aa: CASSDRSGAGNYGYTF
j_gene: TRBJ1-1; d_gene: .; v_gene: TRBV6-5; abundance: many; CDR3nt: TGTGCCAGCAGTTACTCGTCGGGCAGGCGAGGTACTGAAGCTTTCTTT; CDR3aa: CASSYSSGRRGTEAFF
j_gene: TRBJ2-1; d_gene: .; v_gene: TRBV20-1; abundance: many; CDR3nt: TGCAGTGCCAAGTCCAGGGATCTACAGAGGAATGAGCAGTTCTTC; CDR3aa: CSAKSRDLQRNEQFF
j_gene: TRBJ2-1; d_gene: .; v_gene: TRBV7-2; abundance: medium-sized; CDR3nt: TGTGCCAGCAGCTTAGATGGGGGACGGGTGCAGTTCTTC; CDR3aa: CASSLDGGRVQFF
j_gene: TRBJ2-3; d_gene: TRBD2; v_gene: TRBV4-1; abundance: many; CDR3nt: TGCGCCAGCGGGCCCCACGGCAGCGGGGGGGCGGATACGCAGTATTTT; CDR3aa: CASGPHGSGGADTQYF
j_gene: TRBJ2-7; d_gene: .; v_gene: TRBV5-1; abundance: many; CDR3nt: TGCGCCAGCAGCTTGGTTCTTGATCACGAGCAGTACTTC; CDR3aa: CASSLVLDHEQYF
j_gene: TRBJ1-4; d_gene: TRBD1; v_gene: TRBV5-1; abundance: few; CDR3nt: TGCGCCAGCAGCTCCCAGGGGGCGAGACATAATGAAAAACTGTTTTTT; CDR3aa: CASSSQGARHNEKLFF
j_gene: TRBJ2-2; d_gene: .; v_gene: TRBV11-2; abundance: many; CDR3nt: TGTGCCAGCAGCTTAGGTGCCACCGGGGAGCTGTTTTTT; CDR3aa: CASSLGATGELFF
j_gene: TRBJ2-7; d_gene: .; v_gene: TRBV13; abundance: .; CDR3nt: TGTGTCAGCAGCTCATACTGGACTCCCTACGAGCAGTACTTC; CDR3aa: CVSSSYWTPYEQYF
j_gene: TRBJ2-1; d_gene: .; v_gene: TRBV19; abundance: medium-sized; CDR3nt: TGTGCCAGTATCAACTGGGGGGCCGGACACCAGCAGTTCTTC; CDR3aa: CASINWGAGHQQFF
j_gene: TRBJ2-1; d_gene: TRBD1; v_gene: TRBV19; abundance: many; CDR3nt: TGTGCCAGTAGGGACAGGGATCGGTATGAGCAGTTCTTC; CDR3aa: CASRDRDRYEQFF
j_gene: TRBJ1-5; d_gene: .; v_gene: TRBV6-2/TRBV6-3; abundance: .; CDR3nt: TGTGCCAGCAGCGCACCTCCGTTGGATCAGCCCCAGCATTTT; CDR3aa: CASSAPPLDQPQHF
j_gene: TRBJ2-7; d_gene: TRBD2; v_gene: TRBV7-6; abundance: few; CDR3nt: TGTGCCAGCAGCTTAGTCGGGGGGGCGCGGAGCGCCTACGAGCAGTACTTC; CDR3aa: CASSLVGGARSAYEQYF
j_gene: TRBJ2-1; d_gene: .; v_gene: TRBV10-3; abundance: medium-sized; CDR3nt: TGTGCCACCCACCCGGGGGGCAGCTCCTACAATGAGCAGTTCTTC; CDR3aa: CATHPGGSSYNEQFF
j_gene: TRBJ1-1; d_gene: .; v_gene: TRBV14; abundance: few; CDR3nt: TGTGCCAGCAGCCAGGTAGATGTGTCGGGTCAAAGAGCCTTT; CDR3aa: CASSQVDVSGQRAF
j_gene: TRBJ1-4; d_gene: .; v_gene: TRBV4-2; abundance: many; CDR3nt: TGTGCCAGCAGACCCACCACGGCGGCTCCTAATGAAAAACTGTTTTTT; CDR3aa: CASRPTTAAPNEKLFF
j_gene: TRBJ2-2; d_gene: .; v_gene: TRBV11-3; abundance: many; CDR3nt: TGTGCCAGCAGCTCAGAGACTCTGCTAGGTTCCGGGGAGCTGTTTTTT; CDR3aa: CASSSETLLGSGELFF
j_gene: TRBJ2-5; d_gene: .; v_gene: TRBV6-2/TRBV6-3; abundance: many; CDR3nt: TGTGCCAGCAGTTACGTGCGGGACACCTTCCAAGAGACCCAGTACTTC; CDR3aa: CASSYVRDTFQETQYF
j_gene: TRBJ1-6; d_gene: TRBD1; v_gene: TRBV6-5; abundance: .; CDR3nt: TGTGCCAGCAGTTACTCCCGGGACAGCAGCTCCTATAATTCACCCCTCCACTTT; CDR3aa: CASSYSRDSSSYNSPLHF
j_gene: TRBJ2-7; d_gene: TRBD1; v_gene: TRBV7-9; abundance: .; CDR3nt: TGTGCCAGCAGCGGACAGGGAATGTCGGGCGAGCAGTACTTC; CDR3aa: CASSGQGMSGEQYF
j_gene: TRBJ2-1; d_gene: TRBD2; v_gene: TRBV7-2; abundance: many; CDR3nt: TGTGCCAGCAGCTTAGATAGCGGGGGGGCCATTAATGAGCAGTTCTTC; CDR3aa: CASSLDSGGAINEQFF
j_gene: TRBJ1-5; d_gene: .; v_gene: TRBV20-1; abundance: few; CDR3nt: TGCAGTGCTAGTGTTCAGGGTAGCAATCAGCCCCAGCATTTT; CDR3aa: CSASVQGSNQPQHF
j_gene: TRBJ2-3; d_gene: .; v_gene: TRBV6-1; abundance: many; CDR3nt: TGTGCCAGCAGCCAGGTCCGACCCGAAACGCAGTATTTT; CDR3aa: CASSQVRPETQYF
j_gene: TRBJ2-1; d_gene: TRBD1; v_gene: TRBV13; abundance: .; CDR3nt: TGTGCCAGCAGCCATGGGACAGACTCCTACAATGAGCAGTTCTTC; CDR3aa: CASSHGTDSYNEQFF
j_gene: TRBJ1-2; d_gene: .; v_gene: TRBV27; abundance: .; CDR3nt: TGTGCCAGCAGTTTGTCTAGGGACTATGGCTACACCTTC; CDR3aa: CASSLSRDYGYTF
j_gene: TRBJ2-1; d_gene: .; v_gene: TRBV6-4; abundance: .; CDR3nt: TGTGCCAGCAGTGACTTGGGGGCAGGTGAGCAGTTCTTC; CDR3aa: CASSDLGAGEQFF
j_gene: TRBJ2-1; d_gene: .; v_gene: TRBV29-1; abundance: many; CDR3nt: TGCAGCGTTGAAGACGCGGCGGTCTCTTACAATGAGCAGTTCTTC; CDR3aa: CSVEDAAVSYNEQFF
j_gene: TRBJ2-1; d_gene: TRBD2; v_gene: TRBV20-1; abundance: many; CDR3nt: TGCAGTGCTAGAGCCCCCAGTGAGCGGGGGGCCCTGAATGAGCAGTTCTTC; CDR3aa: CSARAPSERGALNEQFF
j_gene: TRBJ2-2; d_gene: TRBD1; v_gene: TRBV6-1; abundance: few; CDR3nt: TGTGCCAGCAGTGAAAGGACAGGGGAATTAGGGGAGCTGTTTTTT; CDR3aa: CASSERTGELGELFF
j_gene: TRBJ2-3; d_gene: .; v_gene: TRBV20-1; abundance: few; CDR3nt: TGCAGTGGGACGGGGGTAGCAGATACGCAGTATTTT; CDR3aa: CSGTGVADTQYF
j_gene: TRBJ1-4; d_gene: TRBD1; v_gene: TRBV12-3/TRBV12-4; abundance: many; CDR3nt: TGTGCCAGCAGTTACCGGGACAGGGGTATAATTTTGAGGACTAATGAAAAACTGTTTTTT; CDR3aa: CASSYRDRGIILRTNEKLFF
j_gene: TRBJ1-1; d_gene: .; v_gene: TRBV19; abundance: .; CDR3nt: TGTGCCAGTAGTGAGGGCGGCCGTGAAGCTTTCTTT; CDR3aa: CASSEGGREAFF
j_gene: TRBJ2-4; d_gene: .; v_gene: TRBV27; abundance: many; CDR3nt: TGTGCCAGCAGTTTCACGGGGCTCAGCATTCAGTACTTC; CDR3aa: CASSFTGLSIQYF
j_gene: TRBJ2-7; d_gene: TRBD1; v_gene: TRBV4-1; abundance: few; CDR3nt: TGCGCCAGCAGCCAAACCCGGGACAGGGAGGCCGAGCAGTACTTC; CDR3aa: CASSQTRDREAEQYF